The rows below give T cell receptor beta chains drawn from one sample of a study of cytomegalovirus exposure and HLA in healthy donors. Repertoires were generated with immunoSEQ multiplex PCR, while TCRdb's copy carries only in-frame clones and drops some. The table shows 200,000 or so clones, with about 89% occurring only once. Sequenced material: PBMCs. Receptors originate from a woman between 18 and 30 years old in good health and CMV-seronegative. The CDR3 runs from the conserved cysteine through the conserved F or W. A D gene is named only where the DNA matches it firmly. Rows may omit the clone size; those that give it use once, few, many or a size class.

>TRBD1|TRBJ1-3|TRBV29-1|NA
TGCAGCGTGATGGACAGGGTAGGAAACACCATATATTTT
CSVMDRVGNTIYF
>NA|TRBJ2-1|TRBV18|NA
TGTGCCAGCTCGCCTGGCAACAGCTACAATGAGCAGTTCTTC
CASSPGNSYNEQFF
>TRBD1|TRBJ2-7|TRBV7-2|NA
TGTGCCAGCAGCTCGGGACAGCCCTACGAGCAGTACTTC
CASSSGQPYEQYF
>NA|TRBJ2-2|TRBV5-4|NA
TGTGCCAGCAGCTTGATGTCTTCGAACACCGGGGAGCTGTTTTTT
CASSLMSSNTGELFF
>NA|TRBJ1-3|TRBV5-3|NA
TGTGCCAGAAGCCTGATCTCAGGGCCGAGCTCTGGAAACACCATATATTTT
CARSLISGPSSGNTIYF
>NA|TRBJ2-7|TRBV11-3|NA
TGTGCCAGCAGCCCGGGACTTCCCGCACGCGAGCAGTACTTC
CASSPGLPAREQYF
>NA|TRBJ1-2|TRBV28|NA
TGTGCCAGCAGTTACCCAGGGCATGGCTACACCTTC
CASSYPGHGYTF
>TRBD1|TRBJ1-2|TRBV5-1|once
TGCGCCAGCAGCTTTCAGGGGGCTAAGGCCGGGGACTATGGCTACACCTTC
CASSFQGAKAGDYGYTF
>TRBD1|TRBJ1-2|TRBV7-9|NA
TGTGCCAGCAGCTTAGGACAGGGCCACTATGGCTACACCTTC
CASSLGQGHYGYTF
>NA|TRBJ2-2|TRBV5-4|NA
TGTGCCAGCAGCTTGGCCGGGGGTACGAACACCGGGGAGCTGTTTTTT
CASSLAGGTNTGELFF
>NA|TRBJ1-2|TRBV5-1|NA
TGCGCCAGCAGCCTAGACAGTCCAGGTGGCTACACCTTC
CASSLDSPGGYTF